One and the same sample provided the 30 T cell receptor beta chains below, sequenced in a study of CD8 T cells in Susac syndrome. When the RNA was reverse transcribed, random hexamers were used with an input of 0.5 to 1 ug. MiXCR, applied by TCRdb to the immunoSEQ multiplex PCR reads, yields one record per CDR3 protein. The sample shows about 200,000 distinct CDR3 sequences, more than 85% of them seen only once. Sequencing was done on a sample of CD4+ T cells from PBMCs. These receptor sequences come from a human donor with Susac syndrome.

V and J are TRBV6-1 and TRBJ2-6, with TRBD1 matching 8 bases. CDR1 and CDR2 (germline): MNHNS, SASEGT. This CDR3 comprises 15 residues. With V trimmed by 3 bases and J by 4 bases, 2 bases remained unmatched. Written as DNA, the CDR3 is TGTGCCAGCAGTGACAGGGGGCCAGGGGCCAACGTCCTGACTTTC. Its protein is CASSDRGPGANVLTF.

J is TRBJ1-2 and V is TRBV11-2; weak D call: TRBD1 (6 bases). V lost 5 bases and J 8 bases, leaving 15 bases between the germline ends. CDR3 length: 13 amino acids. Germline V gene sequence: CDR1 SGHAT, CDR2 FQNNGV. Here the CDR3 reads CASSPSRGVGYTF. CDR3 DNA sequence: TGTGCCAGCAGCCCATCGAGGGGGGTAGGCTACACCTTC. The full variable domain, with the rest looked up from reference TRBV11-2 and TRBJ1-2, is EAGVAQSPRYKIIEKRQSVAFWCNPISGHATLYWYQQILGQGPKLLIQFQNNGVVDDSQLPKDRFSAERLKGVDSTLKIQPAKLEDSAVYLCASSPSRGVGYTFGSGTRLTVV.

This chain uses TRBV20-1 with TRBJ1-6, with D unresolved. CDR3 length: 14 amino acids. The V end was cut by 4 bases, the J end by 1 base, with 8 bases between. The V gene's germline CDR1 is DFQATT and CDR2 SNEGSKA (reference sequence). The CDR3 DNA reads TGCAGTGCTACGGGGAGTTCCTATAATTCACCCCTCCACTTT. It encodes CSATGSSYNSPLHF.

J is TRBJ1-6 and V is TRBV7-6; TRBD1 agrees at 8 bases. The germline V gene has CDR1 SGHVS and CDR2 FNYEAQ. The CDR3 spans 19 residues. The ends lost 5 bases at V and 7 bases at J; junction bases unmatched: 19. The DNA for the CDR3 is TGTGCCAGCAGCCGCCAGCCCCCCCAGGGGGCGGTTAAGAATTCACCCCTCCACTTT. Its translation: CASSRQPPQGAVKNSPLHF.

This chain uses TRBV11-2 with TRBJ2-6; D possibly corresponds to TRBD1 (7 bases). Germline CDR1 is SGHAT and CDR2 is FQNNGV. Trimming took 5 bases from V and 1 from J, leaving 21 bases between them. This CDR3 spans 19 amino acids. CDR3 sequence: CASSQIRRQGGSGANVLTF. CDR3 nucleotides: TGTGCCAGCAGCCAAATAAGGAGACAGGGAGGTTCTGGGGCCAACGTCCTGACTTTC.

V gene TRBV12-3 or TRBV12-4 combines with J gene TRBJ2-1; TRBD1 agrees at 8 bases. The CDR3 sequence is 15 residues long. The V segment lost 2 bases and the J segment 7 bases; nucleotides outside the gene matches: 7. The CDR3 loop reads CASSLFQGAENEQFF. CDR3 nucleotide sequence: TGTGCCAGCAGTTTATTCCAGGGGGCCGAAAATGAGCAGTTCTTC.

CDR3 DNA: TGTGCCAGCAGCTTCGACCCCGAGGTGCAGTTCTTC. It encodes CASSFDPEVQFF. The chain employs TRBV7-9 and TRBJ2-1; the D is unclear. This CDR3 is 12 amino acids long. Trimming took off 3 bases at V and 12 bases at J, with 12 bases between the two ends. CDR1 is SEHNR, CDR2 FQNEAQ, per germline (reference sequence).

V gene TRBV11-1 combines with J gene TRBJ2-5; perhaps TRBD1 as D (6 bases). This CDR3 spans 15 amino acids. Germline CDR1 reads SGHAT; CDR2 reads FQDESV (reference sequence). V gave up 4 bases and J gave up 1 base, with 13 bases separating them. This CDR3 is CASSSGVSTQETQYF. The CDR3 nucleotides are TGTGCCAGCAGCTCAGGGGTATCCACCCAAGAGACCCAGTACTTC.

This clonotype was found a few times. The J gene is TRBJ2-1, the V gene TRBV12-3 or TRBV12-4, with TRBD2 matching 11 bases. The CDR3 has 16 amino acids. V lost 6 bases and J lost 0; bases outside the gene matches: 4. The CDR3 DNA reads TGTGCCAGCAGACCGACTAGCGGGAACTCCTACAATGAGCAGTTCTTC. This encodes CASRPTSGNSYNEQFF.

The chain recombines TRBV11-2 with TRBJ2-5; 12 nucleotides agree with TRBD1. The junction had 8 bases not matched to a gene; V was cut back by 5 bases and J by 1 base. The CDR3 is 17 residues long. From germline, CDR1 is SGHAT and CDR2 FQNNGV. The CDR3 DNA reads as TGTGCCAGCAGCCCCCTCCGGGACAGGGGGCCCCAAGAGACCCAGTACTTC. This encodes CASSPLRDRGPQETQYF. The entire variable domain, with the rest obtained from reference TRBV11-2 and TRBJ2-5, is as follows: EAGVAQSPRYKIIEKRQSVAFWCNPISGHATLYWYQQILGQGPKLLIQFQNNGVVDDSQLPKDRFSAERLKGVDSTLKIQPAKLEDSAVYLCASSPLRDRGPQETQYFGPGTRLLVL.

The rearrangement joins TRBV10-3 to TRBJ2-3, with D unresolved. The germline V gene encodes CDR1 ENHRY and CDR2 SYGVKD. V dropped 7 bases and J dropped 5 bases, with 13 bases sitting between them. CDR3 size: 13 residues. CDR3 DNA: TGTGCCATCACGTTCGCTGACGGAGATACGCAGTATTTT. Encoded protein: CAITFADGDTQYF.

This clonotype was picked up one time. The chain has TRBV10-3 and TRBJ2-4; D might be TRBD1 (6 bases). Per the germline V gene, CDR1 is ENHRY and CDR2 is SYGVKD. The germline V and J ends were trimmed by 0 bases and 4 bases, with 7 bases remaining between them. The CDR3 has 14 residues. CDR3 region: CAISESQGKNIQYF. The CDR3 DNA is TGTGCCATCAGTGAGTCCCAGGGGAAAAACATTCAGTACTTC.

V is TRBV2 and J is TRBJ2-1; no firm D call. The CDR3 is 16 amino acids. The V gene's germline CDR1 is SNHLY and CDR2 FYNNEI. V was trimmed by 8 bases and J by 5 bases, leaving 22 bases between them. DNA for the CDR3: TGTGCCAGCGGGGTTAGGGCCGCTCCATACAACAATGAGCAGTTCTTC. This translates into CASGVRAAPYNNEQFF.

A single count supports this clonotype. This chain links TRBV12-3 or TRBV12-4 with TRBJ2-7; 12 nucleotides align to TRBD2. The CDR3 has 13 residues. Germline trimming cut 2 bases from V and 12 bases from J; bases unmatched to any gene: 5. CDR3: CASSLSSGRAVYF. CDR3 coding DNA: TGTGCCAGCAGTTTATCTAGCGGGAGGGCGGTGTACTTC.

This chain connects TRBV5-1 to TRBJ2-7, with 13 bases lining up with TRBD2. This CDR3 contains 15 residues. CDR1 and CDR2 from the germline V gene are SGHRS and YFSETQ. The V segment lost 4 bases and the J segment 6 bases; nucleotides outside the gene matches: 7. This CDR3 is CASSPWTSGSGEQYF. In nucleotides, the CDR3 is TGCGCCAGCAGCCCCTGGACTAGCGGGAGTGGCGAGCAGTACTTC.

The V call is TRBV7-2, the J call TRBJ2-1, with a possible D match to TRBD2 (5 bases). The V gene lost 5 bases and the J gene lost 3 bases, with 5 bases spanning the gap. This CDR3 comprises 12 residues. Germline values: CDR1 SGHTA, CDR2 FQGNSA. This chain's CDR3 is CASSRDYNEQFF. The CDR3 DNA follows: TGTGCCAGCAGCCGGGACTACAATGAGCAGTTCTTC.

The chain uses TRBV6-2 or TRBV6-3 and TRBJ1-1; D is uncertain. The CDR3 spans 11 residues. The V gene's germline CDR1 is MNHEY and CDR2 SVGEGT. Trimming removed 10 bases from V and 2 bases from J, with 8 bases in between. In nucleotides, the CDR3 is TGTGCCACCCTGACCAACACTGAAGCTTTCTTT. It yields the protein CATLTNTEAFF.

The V and J genes are TRBV2 and TRBJ2-7; D uncertain. Looked up from germline, CDR1 is SNHLY and CDR2 is FYNNEI. CDR3 length equals 13 residues. Trimming cost V 6 bases and J 0 bases, with 9 bases left between them. The CDR3 loop is CASSDSFSYEQYF. DNA for the CDR3: TGTGCCAGCAGCGACTCTTTCTCCTACGAGCAGTACTTC. The variable domain in full, with the rest retrieved from reference TRBV2 and TRBJ2-7, is EPEVTQTPSHQVTQMGQEVILRCVPISNHLYFYWYRQILGQKVEFLVSFYNNEISEKSEIFDDQFSVERPDGSNFTLKIRSTKLEDSAMYFCASSDSFSYEQYFGPGTRLTVT.

The genes are TRBV30 and TRBJ1-1; D possibly corresponds to TRBD1 (6 bases). Germline loops: CDR1 GTSNPN, CDR2 SVGIG (reference sequence). V was cut by 5 bases and J by 10 bases, with 20 bases left in between. CDR3 length equals 13 residues. The CDR3 DNA reads TGTGCCTGGGGCGGGACACCTTCTGTTCGAGCTTTCTTT. It is translated as CAWGGTPSVRAFF.

The V and J genes are TRBV5-1 and TRBJ1-1; D unresolved. There are 16 residues in the CDR3. Germline V gives CDR1 SGHRS, CDR2 YFSETQ. Between the trimmed V and J ends, which lost 4 bases and 1 base, there was a span of 17 bases. In nucleotides, the CDR3 is TGCGCCAGCAGCCTCTCCTCCTACACACGGAACACTGAAGCTTTCTTT. Its protein is CASSLSSYTRNTEAFF.

The V and J genes are TRBV19 and TRBJ2-2, with D uncertain. Germline CDR1 is LNHDA and CDR2 is SQIVND (reference sequence). The CDR3 loop spans 14 amino acids. Between the trimmed V and J ends, which lost 1 base and 3 bases, there was a span of 6 bases. Written as DNA, the CDR3 is TGTGCCAGTAGTATAGGTCCTTACACCGGGGAGCTGTTTTTT. It codes for CASSIGPYTGELFF. Full variable domain (outside the CDR3, taken from reference TRBV19 and TRBJ2-2): DGGITQSPKYLFRKEGQNVTLSCEQNLNHDAMYWYRQDPGQGLRLIYYSQIVNDFQKGDIAEGYSVSREKKESFPLTVTSAQKNPTAFYLCASSIGPYTGELFFGEGSRLTVL.

The chain links TRBV28 to TRBJ2-5, with 8 bases lining up with TRBD1. The CDR3 length is 14 residues. The trim removed 4 bases at V and 0 bases at J, leaving 1 base unmatched. Per the germline V gene, CDR1 is MDHEN and CDR2 is SYDVKM. The CDR3 region has the DNA TGTGCCAGCAGTTCGGGACAGGACCAAGAGACCCAGTACTTC. Translating gives CASSSGQDQETQYF.

This clonotype was seen only once. J is TRBJ1-2 and V is TRBV19; 9 positions match TRBD1. V was clipped by 4 bases and J by 8 bases; unmatched bases: 8. The V gene's germline CDR1 is LNHDA and CDR2 SQIVND (reference sequence). This CDR3 is built from 14 residues. The CDR3 region is CASSREDRGHGYTF. In DNA, the CDR3 is TGTGCCAGTAGTAGAGAGGACAGGGGACACGGCTACACCTTC.

The chain links TRBV5-1 to TRBJ2-1, with TRBD2 as a possible D gene (6 bases). From germline, CDR1 is SGHRS and CDR2 YFSETQ. The CDR3 runs 16 residues. Deletions cut 6 bases from V and 0 bases from J, with 16 bases between. CDR3 sequence (DNA): TGCGCCAGCATGGGCGGGATCGGGAGCTCCTACAATGAGCAGTTCTTC. Translated: CASMGGIGSSYNEQFF.

The J gene is TRBJ1-5, the V gene TRBV30; D is unclear. Trimming removed 4 bases from V and 3 bases from J, with 13 bases in between. Germline V gives CDR1 GTSNPN, CDR2 SVGIG (reference sequence). The CDR3 loop spans 14 amino acids. The CDR3: CAWKGLGPNQPQHF. The CDR3 coding sequence is TGTGCCTGGAAGGGTTTAGGGCCCAATCAGCCCCAGCATTTT.

The V and J genes are TRBV19 and TRBJ2-7; the match to TRBD1 covers 10 bases. This CDR3 comprises 14 residues. V lost 7 bases to trimming and J lost 0 bases; unmatched junction nucleotides: 3. In germline, CDR1 is LNHDA, CDR2 SQIVND (reference sequence). This chain's CDR3 is CASMRTGGSYEQYF. The CDR3 DNA reads as TGTGCCAGTATGAGGACAGGGGGCTCCTACGAGCAGTACTTC.

The chain couples TRBV4-1 to TRBJ2-1; D possibly uses TRBD1 or TRBD2 (7 bases each). V gave up 8 bases and J gave up 3 bases, with 17 bases separating them. The germline V gene encodes CDR1 MGHRA and CDR2 YSYEKL. The CDR3 runs 15 residues. CDR3: CASGPGGANYNEQFF. Here the CDR3 DNA reads TGCGCCAGCGGACCAGGGGGGGCCAACTACAATGAGCAGTTCTTC.

The rearrangement links TRBV7-9 to TRBJ2-7, with D possibly being TRBD1 or TRBD2 (5 bases each). Germline V gene lookup returns CDR1 SEHNR and CDR2 FQNEAQ (reference sequence). CDR3 length: 14 amino acids. The V and J ends lost 3 bases and 3 bases respectively, with 12 bases between them. DNA for the CDR3: TGTGCCAGCAGCTTGAGGGGACGGAACTACGAGCAGTACTTC. As protein: CASSLRGRNYEQYF.

The chain combines TRBV20-1 with TRBJ2-3; 12 positions match TRBD2. The CDR3 contains 14 residues. V gave up 5 bases and J gave up 2 bases; unmatched junction bases: 2. Germline loops: CDR1 DFQATT, CDR2 SNEGSKA (reference sequence). CDR3 residues: CSARLAGVTDTQYF. The CDR3 coding sequence is TGCAGTGCTCGACTAGCGGGAGTCACAGATACGCAGTATTTT.

The rearrangement uses TRBV11-2 and TRBJ2-5; 7 bases fit TRBD2. CDR3 size: 12 residues. Trimming at V came to 5 bases and at J to 13 bases, leaving 10 bases not matched to a gene. The V gene's germline CDR1 is SGHAT and CDR2 FQNNGV. The CDR3, as DNA: TGTGCCAGCAGCACGGGGAGGGGCGTATGGTACTTC. It is translated as CASSTGRGVWYF.